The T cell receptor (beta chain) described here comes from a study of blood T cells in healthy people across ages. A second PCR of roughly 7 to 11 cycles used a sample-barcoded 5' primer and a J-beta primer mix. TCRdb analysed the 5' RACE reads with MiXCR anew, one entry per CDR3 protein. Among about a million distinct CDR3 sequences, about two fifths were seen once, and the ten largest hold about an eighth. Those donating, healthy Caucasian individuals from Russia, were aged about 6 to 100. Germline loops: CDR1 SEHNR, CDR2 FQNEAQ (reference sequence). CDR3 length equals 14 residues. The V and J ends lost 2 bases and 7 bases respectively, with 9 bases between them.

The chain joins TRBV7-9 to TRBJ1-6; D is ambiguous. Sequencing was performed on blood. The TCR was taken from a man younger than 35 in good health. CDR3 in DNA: TGTGCCAGCAGCTTATTCGAAGGGAATTCACCCCTCCACTTT. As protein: CASSLFEGNSPLHF.